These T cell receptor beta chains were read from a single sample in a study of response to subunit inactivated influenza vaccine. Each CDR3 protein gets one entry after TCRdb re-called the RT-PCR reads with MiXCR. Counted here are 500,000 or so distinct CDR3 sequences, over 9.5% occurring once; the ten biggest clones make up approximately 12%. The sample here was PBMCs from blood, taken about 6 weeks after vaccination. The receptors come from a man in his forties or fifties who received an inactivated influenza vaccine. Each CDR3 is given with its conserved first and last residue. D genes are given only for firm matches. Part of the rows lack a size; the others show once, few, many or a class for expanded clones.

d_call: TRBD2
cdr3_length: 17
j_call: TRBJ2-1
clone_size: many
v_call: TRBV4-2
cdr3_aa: CASSTVNSGGKDNEQFF
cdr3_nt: TGTGCCAGCAGCACCGTCAATTCGGGGGGGAAGGACAATGAGCAGTTCTTC

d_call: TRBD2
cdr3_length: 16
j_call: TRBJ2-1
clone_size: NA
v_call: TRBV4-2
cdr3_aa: CASSQERLAGAYEQFF
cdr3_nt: TGTGCCAGCAGCCAAGAACGGCTAGCGGGGGCGTATGAGCAGTTCTTC

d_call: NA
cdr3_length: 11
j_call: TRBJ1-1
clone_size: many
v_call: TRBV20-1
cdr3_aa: CSAHIQGLAFF
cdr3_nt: TGCAGTGCTCATATCCAGGGGTTAGCTTTCTTT

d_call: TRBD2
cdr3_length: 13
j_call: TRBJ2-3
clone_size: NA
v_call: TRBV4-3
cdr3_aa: CASSRGVTDTQYF
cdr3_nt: TGCGCCAGCAGTCGGGGGGTCACAGATACGCAGTATTTT

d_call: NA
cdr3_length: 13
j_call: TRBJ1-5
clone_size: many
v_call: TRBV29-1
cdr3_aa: CSVAVGAGQPQHF
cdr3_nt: TGCAGCGTTGCCGTGGGGGCTGGGCAGCCCCAGCATTTT

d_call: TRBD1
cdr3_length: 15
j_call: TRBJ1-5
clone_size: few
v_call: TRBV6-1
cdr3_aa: CASSEWAGGSQPQHF
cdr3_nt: TGTGCCAGCAGTGAATGGGCAGGGGGCTCTCAGCCCCAGCATTTT

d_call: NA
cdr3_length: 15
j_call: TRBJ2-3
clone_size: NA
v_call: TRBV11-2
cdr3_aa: CASTTLRDTTDTQYF
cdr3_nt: TGTGCCAGCACCACTCTCCGGGACACGACAGATACGCAGTATTTT

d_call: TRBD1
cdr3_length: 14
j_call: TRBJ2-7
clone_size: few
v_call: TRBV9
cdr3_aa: CASSTGQGKYEQYF
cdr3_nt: TGTGCCAGCAGCACGGGACAGGGGAAGTACGAGCAGTACTTC

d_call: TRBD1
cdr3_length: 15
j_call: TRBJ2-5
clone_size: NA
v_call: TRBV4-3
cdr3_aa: CASSPGTGIQETQYF
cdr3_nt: TGCGCCAGCAGCCCCGGGACAGGCATCCAAGAGACCCAGTACTTC

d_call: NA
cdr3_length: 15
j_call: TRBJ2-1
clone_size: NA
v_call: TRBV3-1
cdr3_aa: CASSQGPLSYNEQFF
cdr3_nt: TGTGCCAGCAGCCAAGGGCCTCTTTCCTACAATGAGCAGTTCTTC

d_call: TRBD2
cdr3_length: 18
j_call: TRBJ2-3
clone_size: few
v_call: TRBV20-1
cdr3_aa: CSASNPGLAGTSTDTQYF
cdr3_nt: TGCAGTGCTAGTAATCCCGGACTAGCGGGGACTAGCACAGATACGCAGTATTTT

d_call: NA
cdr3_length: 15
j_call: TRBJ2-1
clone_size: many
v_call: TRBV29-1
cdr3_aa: CSVQGGAVSYNEQFF
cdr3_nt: TGCAGCGTCCAAGGGGGGGCCGTCTCCTACAATGAGCAGTTCTTC

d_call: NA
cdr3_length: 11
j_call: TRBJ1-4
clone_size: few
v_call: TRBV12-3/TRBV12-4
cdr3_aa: CASKADEKLFF
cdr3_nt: TGTGCCAGCAAGGCTGATGAAAAACTGTTTTTT

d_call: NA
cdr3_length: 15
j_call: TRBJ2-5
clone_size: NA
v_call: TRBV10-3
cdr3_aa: CAIRDRTGKQETQYF
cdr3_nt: TGTGCCATCAGAGACCGGACGGGAAAGCAAGAGACCCAGTACTTC

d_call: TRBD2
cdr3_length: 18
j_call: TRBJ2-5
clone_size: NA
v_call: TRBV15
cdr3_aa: CATSDPGTSGTCGETQYF
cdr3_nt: TGTGCCACCAGTGACCCCGGGACTAGCGGGACCTGCGGGGAGACCCAGTACTTC

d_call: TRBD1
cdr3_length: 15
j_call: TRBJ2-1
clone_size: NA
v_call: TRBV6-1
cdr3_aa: CASRWDRGTYNEQFF
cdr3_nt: TGTGCCAGCAGATGGGACAGGGGAACCTACAATGAGCAGTTCTTC

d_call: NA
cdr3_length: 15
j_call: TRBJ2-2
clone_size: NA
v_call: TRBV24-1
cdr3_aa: CATSGGSIQPGELFF
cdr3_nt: TGTGCCACCAGTGGGGGGTCTATCCAGCCCGGGGAGCTGTTTTTT

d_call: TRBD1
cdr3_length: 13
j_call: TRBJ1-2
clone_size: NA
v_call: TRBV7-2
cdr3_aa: CASSGQGIYGYTF
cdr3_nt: TGTGCCAGCAGCGGACAGGGAATCTATGGCTACACCTTC

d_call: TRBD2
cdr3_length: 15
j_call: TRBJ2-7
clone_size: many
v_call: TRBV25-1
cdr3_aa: CASSLGAGGIYEQYF
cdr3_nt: TGTGCCAGCAGCCTCGGGGCGGGGGGGATTTACGAGCAGTACTTC

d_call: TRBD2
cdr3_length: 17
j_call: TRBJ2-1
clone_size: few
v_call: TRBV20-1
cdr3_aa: CSAGDKGLAVFYNEQFF
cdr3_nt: TGCAGTGCCGGGGATAAGGGACTAGCGGTTTTCTACAATGAGCAGTTCTTC

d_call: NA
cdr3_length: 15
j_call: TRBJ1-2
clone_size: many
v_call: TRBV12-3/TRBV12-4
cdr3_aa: CASSLAQPINYGYTF
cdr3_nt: TGTGCCAGCAGTTTAGCACAGCCGATTAACTATGGCTACACCTTC

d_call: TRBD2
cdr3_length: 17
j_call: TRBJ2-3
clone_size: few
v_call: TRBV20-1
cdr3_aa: CSARGLAGGHLTDTQYF
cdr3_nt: TGCAGTGCTAGAGGACTAGCGGGGGGCCACCTCACAGATACGCAGTATTTT

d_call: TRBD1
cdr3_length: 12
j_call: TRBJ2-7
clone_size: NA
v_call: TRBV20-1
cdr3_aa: CSALTGVGEQYF
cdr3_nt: TGCAGTGCTCTCACAGGGGTAGGCGAGCAGTACTTC

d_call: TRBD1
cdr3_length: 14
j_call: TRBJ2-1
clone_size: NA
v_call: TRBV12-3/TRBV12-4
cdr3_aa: CASRSGTGVDEQFF
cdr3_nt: TGTGCCAGCAGATCCGGGACAGGGGTCGATGAGCAGTTCTTC

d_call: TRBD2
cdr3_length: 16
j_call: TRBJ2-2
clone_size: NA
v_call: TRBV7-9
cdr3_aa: CASTSRTSGNTGELFF
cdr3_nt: TGTGCCAGCACCTCCAGGACTAGCGGGAACACCGGGGAGCTGTTTTTT

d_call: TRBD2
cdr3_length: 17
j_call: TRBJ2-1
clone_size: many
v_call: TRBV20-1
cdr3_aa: CSARGTSGSGSYNEQFF
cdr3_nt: TGCAGTGCTAGAGGGACTAGCGGGAGTGGGTCCTACAATGAGCAGTTCTTC

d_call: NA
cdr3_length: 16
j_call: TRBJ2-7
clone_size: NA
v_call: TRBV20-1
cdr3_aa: CCAYNLVRASSYEQYF
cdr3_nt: TGCTGTGCCTACAACCTAGTTCGGGCCAGCTCCTACGAGCAGTACTTC

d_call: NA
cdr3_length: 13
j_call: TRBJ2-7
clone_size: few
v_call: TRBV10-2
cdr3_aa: CASMRPSEGKQYF
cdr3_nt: TGCGCCAGCATGAGACCTTCGGAGGGTAAGCAGTACTTC

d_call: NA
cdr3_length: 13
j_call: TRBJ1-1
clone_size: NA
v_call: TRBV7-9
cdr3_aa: CASAEGLNTEAFF
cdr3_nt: TGTGCCAGCGCGGAGGGCCTGAACACTGAAGCTTTCTTT

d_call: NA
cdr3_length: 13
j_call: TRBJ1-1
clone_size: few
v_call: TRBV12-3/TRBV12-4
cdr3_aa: CATAGQMNTEAFF
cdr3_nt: TGTGCCACCGCGGGGCAGATGAACACTGAAGCTTTCTTT

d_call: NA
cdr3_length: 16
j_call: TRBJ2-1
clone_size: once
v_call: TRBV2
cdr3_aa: CASSEALSGIWNEQFF
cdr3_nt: TGTGCCAGCAGTGAAGCGCTTTCCGGGATATGGAATGAGCAGTTCTTC

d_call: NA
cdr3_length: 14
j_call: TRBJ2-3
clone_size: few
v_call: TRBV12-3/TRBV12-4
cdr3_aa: CASSRRGAGDTQYF
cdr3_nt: TGTGCCAGCAGCCGAAGGGGGGCCGGGGATACGCAGTATTTT

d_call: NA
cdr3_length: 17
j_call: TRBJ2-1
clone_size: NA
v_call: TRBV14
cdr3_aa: CASSQEDGRSSYNEQFF
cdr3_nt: TGTGCCAGCAGCCAAGAGGACGGACGGAGCTCCTACAATGAGCAGTTCTTC

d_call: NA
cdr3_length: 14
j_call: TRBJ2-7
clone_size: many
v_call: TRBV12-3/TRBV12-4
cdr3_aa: CASSLPGHSYEQYF
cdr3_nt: TGTGCCAGCAGTCTCCCGGGCCATTCCTACGAGCAGTACTTC

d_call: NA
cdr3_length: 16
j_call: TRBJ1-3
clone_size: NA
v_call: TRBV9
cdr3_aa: CASSVATGNSGNTIYF
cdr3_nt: TGTGCCAGCAGCGTAGCTACAGGTAACTCTGGAAACACCATATATTTT

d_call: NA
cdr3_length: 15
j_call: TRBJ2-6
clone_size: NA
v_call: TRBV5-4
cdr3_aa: CASSFRALGANVLTF
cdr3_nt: TGTGCCAGCAGCTTTCGGGCGTTAGGGGCCAACGTCCTGACTTTC

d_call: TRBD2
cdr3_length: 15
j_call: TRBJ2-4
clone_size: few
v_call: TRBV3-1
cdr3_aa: CASSESGVSKNIQYF
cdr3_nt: TGTGCCAGCAGCGAAAGCGGGGTTTCCAAAAACATTCAGTACTTC

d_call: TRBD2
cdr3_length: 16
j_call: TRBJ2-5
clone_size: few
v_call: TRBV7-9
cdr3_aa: CASTLGRTSGTETQYF
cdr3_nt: TGTGCCAGCACCCTTGGCCGGACTAGCGGGACAGAGACCCAGTACTTC

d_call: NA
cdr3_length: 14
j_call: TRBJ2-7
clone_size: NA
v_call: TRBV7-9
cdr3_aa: CASSSPESSYEQYF
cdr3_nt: TGTGCCAGCAGCTCCCCGGAGAGCTCCTACGAGCAGTACTTC

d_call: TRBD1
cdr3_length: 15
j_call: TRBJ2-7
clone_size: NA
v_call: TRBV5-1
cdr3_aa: CASSWTGTGFEEQYF
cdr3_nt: TGCGCCAGCAGCTGGACCGGGACAGGGTTCGAGGAGCAGTACTTC

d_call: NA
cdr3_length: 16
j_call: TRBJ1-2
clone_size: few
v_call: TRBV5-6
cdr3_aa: CASSFTRVGVAGGYTF
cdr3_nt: TGTGCCAGCAGCTTTACCAGGGTCGGAGTCGCCGGAGGCTACACCTTC

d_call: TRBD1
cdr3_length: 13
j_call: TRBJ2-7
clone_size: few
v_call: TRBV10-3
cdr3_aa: CAISAQGVGEQYF
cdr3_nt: TGTGCCATCAGTGCGCAGGGGGTGGGCGAGCAGTACTTC